The 3 T cell receptor beta chains below all came from one sample that was sequenced in a study of blood T cell repertoires in COVID-19. Sequencing was performed with immunoSEQ multiplex PCR; in TCRdb, only in-frame clones are kept and a portion is missing. The table lists 160,000 or so clones, just under 80% of them singletons, with approximately 14% in the top ten. Sequencing was performed on peripheral blood. These receptor sequences come from a woman at least 80 years old with acute or convalescent COVID-19.

The V call is TRBV28, the J call TRBJ2-7; 8 bases map to TRBD2. J was trimmed by 3 bases and V by 5 bases; bases with no gene match: 3. Germline loops: CDR1 MDHEN, CDR2 SYDVKM. This CDR3 has 13 amino acids. DNA for the CDR3: TGTGCCAGCAGTGTGAGCGGGGGCTACGAGCAGTACTTC. This codes for CASSVSGGYEQYF.

With respect to this clone: The junction does not match germline at one end; this may be a read error. The rearrangement joins TRBV30 to TRBJ2-1; tentatively, D is TRBD1 (5 bases). This CDR3 spans 15 amino acids. The germline gives CDR1 GTSNPN, CDR2 SVGIG (reference sequence). The CDR3 coding sequence is TGTGCCTGGAGTGTAGGGGTTGGCTCCGACAATGAGCAGTTCTTC. Its protein is CAWSVGVGSDNEQFF.

The gene calls are TRBV10-3 and TRBJ1-1; 9 positions match TRBD1. Trimming removed 6 bases from V and 5 bases from J; junction bases left unmatched: 10. The CDR3 sequence is 15 residues long. CDR1 is ENHRY and CDR2 is SYGVKD in the germline V gene. The CDR3 loop is CAIRGTDRGRTEAFF. For the CDR3, the DNA is TGTGCCATCAGGGGGACCGACAGGGGGAGGACTGAAGCTTTCTTT.